Described below is a single T cell receptor (beta chain) sequence and its context. The antigen remains unidentified. Naive CD8 isolation took CD45RO-negative cells positively selected for CCR7 and excluded terminally differentiated effector memory CD45RA+ cells. At deep level, the assay was performed. Each subset's genomic DNA was split evenly across several immunoSEQ plates. Authors' analysis steps: Filtering differed, since immunoSEQ gave only junction sequences and no quality scores. The protocol was immunoSEQ multiplex PCR, while the TCRdb copy is restricted to in-frame clones and leaves out a portion. That table gives V, J and clone size, and the DNA gave D and trimming. The sample holds roughly 2 million clones, approximately 94% seen once. This record belongs to a study of shared clonotypes between healthy human individuals. Study results and limitations: Non-shared clonotypes displayed generation probabilities falling below those of clonotypes present in all four donors.

This CDR3 is built from 14 residues. J gave up 3 bases and V 2 bases, and 4 bases lay outside the gene matches. Looked up from germline, CDR1 is SNHLY and CDR2 is FYNNEI. The chain combines TRBV2 with TRBJ2-7, with 7 bases aligning to TRBD2. What was sequenced was naive CD8+ T cells sorted from blood. The source is a man between 18 and 35 years old in good health. The CDR3 reads CASSELAENYEQYF. CDR3 DNA sequence: TGTGCCAGCAGTGAACTAGCGGAGAACTACGAGCAGTACTTC.